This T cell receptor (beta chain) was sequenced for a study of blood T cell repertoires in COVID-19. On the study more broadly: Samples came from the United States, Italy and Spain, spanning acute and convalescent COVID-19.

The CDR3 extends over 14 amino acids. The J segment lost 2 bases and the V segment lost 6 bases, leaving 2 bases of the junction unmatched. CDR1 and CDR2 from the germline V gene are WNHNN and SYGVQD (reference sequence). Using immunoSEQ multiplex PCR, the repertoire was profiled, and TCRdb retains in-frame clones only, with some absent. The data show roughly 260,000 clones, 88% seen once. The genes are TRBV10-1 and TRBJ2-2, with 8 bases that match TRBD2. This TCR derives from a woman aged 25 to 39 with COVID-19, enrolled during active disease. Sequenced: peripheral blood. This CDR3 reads CASSGRANTGELFF. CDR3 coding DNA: TGCGCCAGCAGCGGGAGGGCCAACACCGGGGAGCTGTTTTTT.